This TCR beta chain is drawn from a study of circulating and synovial CD4+ cells in juvenile arthritis. Here immunoSEQ multiplex PCR was the method, and the copy in TCRdb shows in-frame clones only, minus some. The data hold 15,000 to 20,000 clones, with approximately 89% observed a single time. Donors were patients with active juvenile idiopathic arthritis. Study results and caveats: Shared-clonotype fractions with synovium likely underestimate full repertoire overlap. CPL versus bulk CD4 samples: T cell genome counts differed by at least an order of magnitude.

Germline values: CDR1 SGHVS, CDR2 FNYEAQ. This CDR3 has 13 residues. V was shortened by 5 bases and J by 6 bases, with 11 bases between the two germline ends. Points on this clone: Antigen specificity is unknown.

The sequencing input was CD4+ T cells from blood. The chain is built from TRBV7-6 and TRBJ1-5; D gene uncertain. The TCR was taken from a human donor with juvenile idiopathic arthritis. This CDR3 is CASSPSRSQPQHF. CDR3 DNA: TGTGCCAGCAGCCCAAGTCGGAGTCAGCCCCAGCATTTT.